This T cell receptor beta chain was profiled in a study of blood T cell repertoires in COVID-19 (dated by TCRdb to 2018 to 2020). For context, the study as a whole: Samples covering the acute and convalescent phases of COVID-19 were provided by collaborators in the United States, Italy and Spain. Where available, HLA class I and class II types were taken from metadata supplied by the sample provider and were not determined by assay-based typing. The material from the prospective study consisted of cDNA or gDNA derived from T cells, B-cell-depleted T cells, or PBMCs. A de-identified subject ID, COVID-19 status, age in years and sex were almost always included in the sample metadata. Samples came from the ongoing ImmuneRACE study (first 160 participants) plus 1,254 subjects from 6 global collaborators. The repertoires were made available in a free public database intended to serve as a resource for research on the immune response to SARS-CoV-2. The dataset comprised deeply sampled blood TCRbeta repertoires from subjects exposed to, actively infected with, or recovered from COVID-19. Study-wide conclusions, independent of this receptor: The quantity of clinical and demographic metadata differed by source and by participant and was supplied without curation.

TCRbeta CDR3 regions were amplified from genomic DNA using the immunoSEQ Assay, a bias-controlled multiplex PCR. Regarding the original processing steps: Nucleated cell counts per sample were estimated from amplification of reference gene primers within the assay. Sequence reads were collapsed and filtered to measure the absolute abundance of every unique TCRbeta CDR3 rearrangement. For each sample, productive Simpson clonality was calculated as the square root of Simpson's diversity index over productive rearrangements. TCRdb stores this immuneACCESS table with in-frame sequences only. Part of the clones is absent; in the studies checked, under half of the shortfall reflects unresolved V genes, and no reason is known for the rest. That table supplies the V and J calls and clone size; D and trimming were determined from the DNA. The sample table records under 500,000 clones; around 90% of these occur just once. Approximately 2% of the sample goes to the ten largest clones.

In the prospective study, participants were about 18 to 100 years old, resided in 24 geographic areas of the United States, and were enrolled through a virtual design. Cohort assignment in the prospective study relied on participant-reported clinical history from a screening survey and a study questionnaire. Mobile phlebotomists in the prospective study collected whole blood, serum and a nasopharyngeal or oropharyngeal swab from every participant. Additional blood draws and questionnaires over an approximately 2-month period could optionally be provided by prospective study participants. Before DNA extraction, blood samples from the prospective study were shipped at room temperature or frozen. The CDR3 holds 15 amino acids from the cysteine to the phenylalanine. Only CDR3 DNA remains: 45 bases, in frame from the first base. Looking up the germline V gene (reference sequence) yields CDR1 SEHNR and CDR2 FQNEAQ. V is pared back by 5 bases and J by 4 bases, with 17 bases lying between the germline termini.

Points on this clone: Its antigen remains undetermined. It has no much larger one-base neighbor in the sample; base qualities were not kept.

The origin of this receptor is a woman aged 18-29 years with acute COVID-19. The V gene is TRBV7-9 and the J gene is TRBJ1-1; the D segment could be TRBD1, given 5 matching bases. Sequencing was performed on PBMCs or T cells enriched from blood (not recorded which). The CDR3 in this case is CASSNPRVLGTEAFF. At the DNA level, the sequence is TGTGCCAGCAGCAACCCCAGGGTATTGGGCACTGAAGCTTTCTTT.